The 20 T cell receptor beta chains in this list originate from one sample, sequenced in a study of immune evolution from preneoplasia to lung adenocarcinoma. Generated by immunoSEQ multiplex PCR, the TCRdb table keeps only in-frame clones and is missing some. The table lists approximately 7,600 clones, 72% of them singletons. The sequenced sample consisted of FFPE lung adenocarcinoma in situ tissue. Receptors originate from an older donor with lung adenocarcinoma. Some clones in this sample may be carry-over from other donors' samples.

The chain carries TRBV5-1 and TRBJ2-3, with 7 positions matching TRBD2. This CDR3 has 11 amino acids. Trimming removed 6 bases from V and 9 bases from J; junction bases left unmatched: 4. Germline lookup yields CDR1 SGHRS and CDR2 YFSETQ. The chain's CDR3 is CASKRGDTQYF. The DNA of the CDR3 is TGCGCCAGCAAGCGGGGTGACACGCAGTATTTT.

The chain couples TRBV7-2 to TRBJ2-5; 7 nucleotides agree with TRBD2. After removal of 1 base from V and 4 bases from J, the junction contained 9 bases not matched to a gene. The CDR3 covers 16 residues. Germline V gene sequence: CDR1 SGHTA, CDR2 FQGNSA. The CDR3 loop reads CASSLGVTTGGETQYF. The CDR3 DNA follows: TGTGCCAGCAGCTTAGGAGTGACAACGGGGGGAGAGACCCAGTACTTC.

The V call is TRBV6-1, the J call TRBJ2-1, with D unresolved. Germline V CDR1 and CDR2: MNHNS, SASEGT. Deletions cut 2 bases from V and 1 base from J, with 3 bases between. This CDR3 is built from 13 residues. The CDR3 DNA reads TGTGCCAGCAGTGAATTATCCTACAATGAGCAGTTCTTC. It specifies CASSELSYNEQFF.

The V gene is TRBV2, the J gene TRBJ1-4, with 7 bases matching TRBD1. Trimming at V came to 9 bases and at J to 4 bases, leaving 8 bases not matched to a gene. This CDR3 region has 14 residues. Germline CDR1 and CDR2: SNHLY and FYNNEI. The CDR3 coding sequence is TGTGCCAGTCAAGGGACAGCGAATAATGAAAAACTGTTTTTT. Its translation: CASQGTANNEKLFF.

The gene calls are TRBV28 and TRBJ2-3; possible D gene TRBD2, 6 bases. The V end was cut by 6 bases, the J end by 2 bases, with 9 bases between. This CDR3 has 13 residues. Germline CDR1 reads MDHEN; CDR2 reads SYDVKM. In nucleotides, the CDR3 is TGTGCCAGCAGCCGGGACTTCACAGATACGCAGTATTTT. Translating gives CASSRDFTDTQYF.

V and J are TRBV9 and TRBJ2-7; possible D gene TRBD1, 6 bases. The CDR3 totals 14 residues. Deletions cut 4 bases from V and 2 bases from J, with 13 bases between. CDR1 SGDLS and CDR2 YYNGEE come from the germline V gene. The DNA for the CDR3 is TGTGCCAGCAGCACCGGGACAAACCCCTACGAGCAGTACTTC. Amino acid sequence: CASSTGTNPYEQYF.

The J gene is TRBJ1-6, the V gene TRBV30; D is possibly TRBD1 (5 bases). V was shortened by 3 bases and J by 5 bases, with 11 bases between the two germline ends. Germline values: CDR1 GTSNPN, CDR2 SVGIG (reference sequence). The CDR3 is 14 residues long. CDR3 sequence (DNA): TGTGCCTGGAGGGGGCAATCCAATAATTCACCCCTCCACTTT. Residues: CAWRGQSNNSPLHF.

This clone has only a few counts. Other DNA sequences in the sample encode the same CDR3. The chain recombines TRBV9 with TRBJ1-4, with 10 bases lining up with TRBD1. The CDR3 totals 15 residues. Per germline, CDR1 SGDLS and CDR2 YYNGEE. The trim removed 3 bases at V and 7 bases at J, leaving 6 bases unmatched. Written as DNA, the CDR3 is TGTGCCAGCAGCGCATCCGGGACAGGGGTTGAAAAACTGTTTTTT. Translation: CASSASGTGVEKLFF.

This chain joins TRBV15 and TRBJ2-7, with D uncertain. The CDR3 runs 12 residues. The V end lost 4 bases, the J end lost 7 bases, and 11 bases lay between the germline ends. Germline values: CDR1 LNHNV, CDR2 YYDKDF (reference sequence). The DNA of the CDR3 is TGTGCCACCAGCAATCCGGTCGGGGAGCAGTACTTC. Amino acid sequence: CATSNPVGEQYF.

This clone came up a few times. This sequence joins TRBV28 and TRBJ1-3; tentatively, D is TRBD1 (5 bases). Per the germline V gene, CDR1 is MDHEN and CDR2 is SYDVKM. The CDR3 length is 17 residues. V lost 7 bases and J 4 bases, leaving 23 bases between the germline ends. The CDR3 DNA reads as TGTGCCAGCATTCAAAGTCAAGGGACCCATGGGGGAAACACCATATATTTT. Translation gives CASIQSQGTHGGNTIYF.

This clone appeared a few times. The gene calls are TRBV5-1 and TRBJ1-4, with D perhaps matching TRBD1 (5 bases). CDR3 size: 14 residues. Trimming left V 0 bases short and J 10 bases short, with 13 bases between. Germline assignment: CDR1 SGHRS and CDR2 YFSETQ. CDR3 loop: CASSLDQGGVKLFF. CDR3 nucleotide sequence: TGCGCCAGCAGCTTGGATCAGGGAGGGGTAAAACTGTTTTTT. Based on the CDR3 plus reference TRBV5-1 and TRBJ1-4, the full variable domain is KAGVTQTPRYLIKTRGQQVTLSCSPISGHRSVSWYQQTPGQGLQFLFEYFSETQRNKGNFPGRFSGRQFSNSRSEMNVSTLELGDSALYLCASSLDQGGVKLFFGSGTQLSVL.

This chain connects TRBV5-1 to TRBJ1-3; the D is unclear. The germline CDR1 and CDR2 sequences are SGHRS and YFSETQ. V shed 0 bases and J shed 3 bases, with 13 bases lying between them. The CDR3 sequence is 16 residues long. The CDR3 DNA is TGCGCCAGCAGCTTGGACAACCCGACGGGTGGAAACACCATATATTTT. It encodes CASSLDNPTGGNTIYF.

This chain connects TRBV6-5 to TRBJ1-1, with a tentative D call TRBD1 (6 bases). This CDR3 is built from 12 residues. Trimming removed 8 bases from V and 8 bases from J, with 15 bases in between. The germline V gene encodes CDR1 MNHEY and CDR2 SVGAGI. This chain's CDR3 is CASQTGPSEAFF. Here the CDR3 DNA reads TGTGCCAGCCAGACAGGTCCTTCGGAAGCTTTCTTT.

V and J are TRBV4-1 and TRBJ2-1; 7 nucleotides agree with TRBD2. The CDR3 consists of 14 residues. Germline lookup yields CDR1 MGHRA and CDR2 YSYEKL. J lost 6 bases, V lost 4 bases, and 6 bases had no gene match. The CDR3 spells CASSLSTSVNEQFF. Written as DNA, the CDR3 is TGCGCCAGCAGCCTTTCCACTAGCGTCAATGAGCAGTTCTTC.

CDR3 DNA sequence: TGTGCCAGCAGCGATTCCTCTCTGGGGTTTTCTGAAGCTTTCTTT. This sequence encodes CASSDSSLGFSEAFF. The chain employs TRBV6-1 and TRBJ1-1; D is ambiguous. The germline V gene encodes CDR1 MNHNS and CDR2 SASEGT. The CDR3 has 15 residues. V dropped 6 bases and J dropped 6 bases, with 20 bases sitting between them.

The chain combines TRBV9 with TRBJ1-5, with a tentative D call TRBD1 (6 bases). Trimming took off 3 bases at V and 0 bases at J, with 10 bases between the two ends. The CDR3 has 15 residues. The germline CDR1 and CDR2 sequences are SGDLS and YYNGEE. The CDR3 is CASSAGGHSNQPQHF. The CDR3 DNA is TGTGCCAGCAGCGCCGGGGGCCATAGCAATCAGCCCCAGCATTTT.

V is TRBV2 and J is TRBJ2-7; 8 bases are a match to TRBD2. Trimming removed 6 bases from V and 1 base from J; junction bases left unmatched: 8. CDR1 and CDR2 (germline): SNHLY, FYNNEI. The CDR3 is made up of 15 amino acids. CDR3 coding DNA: TGTGCCAGCAGGGAAAGTAGCGGGGTGTCCTACGAGCAGTACTTC. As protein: CASRESSGVSYEQYF.

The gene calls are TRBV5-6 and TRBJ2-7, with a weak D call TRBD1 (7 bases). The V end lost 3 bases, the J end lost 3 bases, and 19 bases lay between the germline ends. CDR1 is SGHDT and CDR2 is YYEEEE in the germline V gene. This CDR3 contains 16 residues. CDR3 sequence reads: CASSSRRQGLYYEQYF. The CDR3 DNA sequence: TGTGCCAGCAGCTCCCGCCGACAGGGACTTTACTACGAGCAGTACTTC.

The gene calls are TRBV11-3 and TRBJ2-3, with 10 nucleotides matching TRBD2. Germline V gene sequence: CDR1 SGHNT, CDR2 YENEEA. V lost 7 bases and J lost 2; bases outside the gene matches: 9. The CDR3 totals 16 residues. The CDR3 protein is CASTSGGQVPTDTQYF. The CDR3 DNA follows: TGTGCCAGCACTAGCGGGGGCCAAGTCCCCACAGATACGCAGTATTTT.

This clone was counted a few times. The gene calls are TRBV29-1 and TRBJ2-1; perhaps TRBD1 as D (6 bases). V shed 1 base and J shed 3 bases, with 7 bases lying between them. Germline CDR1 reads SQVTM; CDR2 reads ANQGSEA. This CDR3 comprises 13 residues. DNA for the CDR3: TGCAGCGTTGAAGGGACAGACTACAATGAGCAGTTCTTC. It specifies CSVEGTDYNEQFF.